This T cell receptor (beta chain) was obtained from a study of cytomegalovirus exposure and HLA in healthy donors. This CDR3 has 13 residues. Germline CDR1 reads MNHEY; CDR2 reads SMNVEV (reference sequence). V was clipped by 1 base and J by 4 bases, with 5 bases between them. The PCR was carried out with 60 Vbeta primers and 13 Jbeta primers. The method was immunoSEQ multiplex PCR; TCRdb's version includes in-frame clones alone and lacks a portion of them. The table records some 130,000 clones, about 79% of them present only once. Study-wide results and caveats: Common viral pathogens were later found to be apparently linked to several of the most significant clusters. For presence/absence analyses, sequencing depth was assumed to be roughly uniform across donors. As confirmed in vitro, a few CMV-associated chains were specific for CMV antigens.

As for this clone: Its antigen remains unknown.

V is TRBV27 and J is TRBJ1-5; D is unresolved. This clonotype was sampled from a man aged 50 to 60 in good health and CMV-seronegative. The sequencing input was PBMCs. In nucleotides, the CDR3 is TGTGCCAGCAGTTTATGGGCAAATCAGCCCCAGCATTTT. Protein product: CASSLWANQPQHF.